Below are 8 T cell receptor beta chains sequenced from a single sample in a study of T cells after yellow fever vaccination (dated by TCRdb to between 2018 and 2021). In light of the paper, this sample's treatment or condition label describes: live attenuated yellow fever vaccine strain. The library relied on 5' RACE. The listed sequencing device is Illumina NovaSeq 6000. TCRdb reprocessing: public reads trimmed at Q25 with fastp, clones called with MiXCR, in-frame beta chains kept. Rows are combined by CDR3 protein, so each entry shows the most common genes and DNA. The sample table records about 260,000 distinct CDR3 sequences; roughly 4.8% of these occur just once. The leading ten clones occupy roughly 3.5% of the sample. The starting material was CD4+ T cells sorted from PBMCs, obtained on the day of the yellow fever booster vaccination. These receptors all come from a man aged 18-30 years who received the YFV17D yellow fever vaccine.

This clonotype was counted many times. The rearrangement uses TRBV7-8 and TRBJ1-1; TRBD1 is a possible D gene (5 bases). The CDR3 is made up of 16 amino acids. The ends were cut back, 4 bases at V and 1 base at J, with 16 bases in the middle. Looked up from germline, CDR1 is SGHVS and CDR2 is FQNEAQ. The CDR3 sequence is CASSSAPRGRNTEAFF. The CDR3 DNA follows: TGTGCCAGCAGCTCAGCTCCAAGGGGAAGGAACACTGAAGCTTTCTTT.

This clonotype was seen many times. CDR3 region: CAIRKRDSTDTQYF. The DNA for the CDR3 is TGTGCCATCAGGAAGAGGGACAGCACAGATACGCAGTATTTT. The genes are TRBV10-3 and TRBJ2-3; D tentatively reads TRBD1 or TRBD2 (5 bases each). V dropped 6 bases and J dropped 0 bases, with 10 bases sitting between them. CDR1 and CDR2 from the germline V gene are ENHRY and SYGVKD. The CDR3 covers 14 residues.

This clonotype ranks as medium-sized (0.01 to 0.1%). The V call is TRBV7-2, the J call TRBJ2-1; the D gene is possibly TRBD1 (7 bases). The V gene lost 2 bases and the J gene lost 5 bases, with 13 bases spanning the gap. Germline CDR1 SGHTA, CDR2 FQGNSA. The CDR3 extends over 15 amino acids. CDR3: CASSLTRGADNEQFF. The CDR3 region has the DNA TGTGCCAGCAGCTTAACCAGGGGGGCAGACAATGAGCAGTTCTTC.

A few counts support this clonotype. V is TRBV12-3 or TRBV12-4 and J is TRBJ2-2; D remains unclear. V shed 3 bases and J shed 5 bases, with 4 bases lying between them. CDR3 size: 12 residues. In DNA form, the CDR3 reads TGTGCCAGCAGTTTTGAGACCGGGGAGCTGTTTTTT. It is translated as CASSFETGELFF.

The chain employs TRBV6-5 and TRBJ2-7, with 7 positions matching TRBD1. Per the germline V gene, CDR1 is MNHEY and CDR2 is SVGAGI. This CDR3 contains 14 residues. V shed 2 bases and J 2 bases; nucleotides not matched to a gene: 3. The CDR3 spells CASSYLQGAYEQYF. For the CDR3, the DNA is TGTGCCAGCAGTTACCTCCAGGGGGCCTACGAGCAGTACTTC.

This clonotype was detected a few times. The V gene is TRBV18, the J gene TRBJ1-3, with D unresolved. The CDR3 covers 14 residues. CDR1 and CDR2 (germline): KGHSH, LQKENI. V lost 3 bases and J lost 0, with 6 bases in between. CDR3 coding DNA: TGTGCCAGCTCACCGCCGTACTCTGGAAACACCATATATTTT. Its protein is CASSPPYSGNTIYF.

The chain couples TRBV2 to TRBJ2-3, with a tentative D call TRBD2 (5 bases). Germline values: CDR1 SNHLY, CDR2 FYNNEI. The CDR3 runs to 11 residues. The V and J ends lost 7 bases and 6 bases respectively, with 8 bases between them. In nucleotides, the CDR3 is TGTGCCAGCAACCGGAGGGATACGCAGTATTTT. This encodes CASNRRDTQYF. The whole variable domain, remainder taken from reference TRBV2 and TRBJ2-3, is EPEVTQTPSHQVTQMGQEVILRCVPISNHLYFYWYRQILGQKVEFLVSFYNNEISEKSEIFDDQFSVERPDGSNFTLKIRSTKLEDSAMYFCASNRRDTQYFGPGTRLTVL.

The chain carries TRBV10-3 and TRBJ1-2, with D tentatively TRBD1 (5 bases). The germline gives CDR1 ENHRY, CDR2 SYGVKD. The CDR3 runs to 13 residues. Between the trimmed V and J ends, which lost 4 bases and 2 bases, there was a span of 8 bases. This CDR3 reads CAISGPGNYGYTF. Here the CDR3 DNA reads TGTGCCATCAGTGGCCCAGGGAACTATGGCTACACCTTC.